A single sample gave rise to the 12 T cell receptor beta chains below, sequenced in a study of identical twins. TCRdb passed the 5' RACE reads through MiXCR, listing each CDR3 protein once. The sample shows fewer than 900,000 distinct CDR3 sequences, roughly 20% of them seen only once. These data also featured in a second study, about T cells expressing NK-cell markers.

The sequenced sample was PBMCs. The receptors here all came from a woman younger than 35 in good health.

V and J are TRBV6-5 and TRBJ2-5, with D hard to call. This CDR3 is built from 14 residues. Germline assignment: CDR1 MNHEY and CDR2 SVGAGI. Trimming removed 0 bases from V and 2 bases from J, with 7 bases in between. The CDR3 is CASSYSSWQETQYF. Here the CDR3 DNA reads TGTGCCAGCAGTTACTCGTCCTGGCAAGAGACCCAGTACTTC.

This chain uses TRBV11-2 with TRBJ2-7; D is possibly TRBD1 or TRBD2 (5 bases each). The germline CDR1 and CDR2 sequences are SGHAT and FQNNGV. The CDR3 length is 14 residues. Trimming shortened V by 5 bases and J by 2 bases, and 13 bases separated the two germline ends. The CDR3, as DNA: TGTGCCAGCAGCATACCTAGGGGACCCTACGAGCAGTACTTC. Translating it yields CASSIPRGPYEQYF.

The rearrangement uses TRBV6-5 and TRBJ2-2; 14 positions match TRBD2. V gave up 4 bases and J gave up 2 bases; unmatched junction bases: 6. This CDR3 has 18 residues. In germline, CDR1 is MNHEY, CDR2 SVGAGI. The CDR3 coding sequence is TGTGCCAGCAGTTGGCCGGGACTAGCGGGGGAAAACACCGGGGAGCTGTTTTTT. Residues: CASSWPGLAGENTGELFF.

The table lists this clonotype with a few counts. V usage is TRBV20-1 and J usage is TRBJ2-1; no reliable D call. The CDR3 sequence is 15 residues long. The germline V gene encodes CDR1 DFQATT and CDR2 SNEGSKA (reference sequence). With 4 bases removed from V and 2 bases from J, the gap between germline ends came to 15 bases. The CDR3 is CSATSPFRAYNEQFF. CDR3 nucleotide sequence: TGCAGTGCTACGTCGCCCTTTCGGGCCTACAATGAGCAGTTCTTC.

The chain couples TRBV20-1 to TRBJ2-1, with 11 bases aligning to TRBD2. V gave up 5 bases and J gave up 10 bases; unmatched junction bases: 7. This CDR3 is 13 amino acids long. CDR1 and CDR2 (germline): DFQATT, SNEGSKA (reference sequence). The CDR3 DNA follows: TGCAGTGCTGAGCGGACTAGCGGGCCGGAGCAGTTCTTC. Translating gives CSAERTSGPEQFF.

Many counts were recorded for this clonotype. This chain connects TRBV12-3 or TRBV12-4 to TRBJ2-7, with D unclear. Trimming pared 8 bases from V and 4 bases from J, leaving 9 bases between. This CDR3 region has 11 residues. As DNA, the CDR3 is TGTGCCAGCTCACCACGGTACGAGCAGTACTTC. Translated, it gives CASSPRYEQYF.

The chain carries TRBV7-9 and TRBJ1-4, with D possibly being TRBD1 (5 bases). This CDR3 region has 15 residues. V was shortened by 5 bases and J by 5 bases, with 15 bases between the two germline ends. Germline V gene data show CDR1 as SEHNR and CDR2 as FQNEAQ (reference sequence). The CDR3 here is CASSPLSGVNEKLFF. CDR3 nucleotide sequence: TGTGCCAGCAGCCCACTGTCGGGGGTGAATGAAAAACTGTTTTTT.

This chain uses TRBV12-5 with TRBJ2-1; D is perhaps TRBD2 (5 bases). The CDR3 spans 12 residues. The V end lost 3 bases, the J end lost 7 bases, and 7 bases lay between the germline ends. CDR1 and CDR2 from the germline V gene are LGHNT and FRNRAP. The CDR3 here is CASGLGGNEQFF. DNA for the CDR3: TGTGCTAGTGGTTTAGGAGGAAATGAGCAGTTCTTC.

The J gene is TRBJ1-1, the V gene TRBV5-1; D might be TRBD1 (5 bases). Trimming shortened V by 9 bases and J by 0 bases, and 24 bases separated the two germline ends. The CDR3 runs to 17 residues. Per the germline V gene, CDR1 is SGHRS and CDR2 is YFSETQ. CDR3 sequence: CAIPSGGGEYMNTEAFF. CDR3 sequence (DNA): TGCGCCATCCCCTCTGGGGGAGGGGAGTACATGAACACTGAAGCTTTCTTT.

Here the CDR3 DNA reads TGCAGCACCTCTATAGCGGGGGTCACAGATACGCAGTATTTT. Translated: CSTSIAGVTDTQYF. V gene TRBV29-1 combines with J gene TRBJ2-3; TRBD2 matches 9 bases. This CDR3 is 14 amino acids long. The V gene end was trimmed by 8 bases and the J gene end by 2 bases; junction bases not matched to a gene: 8. Germline-derived CDR1 and CDR2 are SQVTM and ANQGSEA.

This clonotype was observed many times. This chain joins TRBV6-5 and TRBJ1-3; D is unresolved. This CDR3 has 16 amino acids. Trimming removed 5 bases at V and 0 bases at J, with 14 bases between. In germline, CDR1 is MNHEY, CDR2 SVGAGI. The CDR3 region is CASSPVGGLSGNTIYF. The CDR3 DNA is TGTGCCAGCAGTCCCGTGGGCGGCCTCTCTGGAAACACCATATATTTT.

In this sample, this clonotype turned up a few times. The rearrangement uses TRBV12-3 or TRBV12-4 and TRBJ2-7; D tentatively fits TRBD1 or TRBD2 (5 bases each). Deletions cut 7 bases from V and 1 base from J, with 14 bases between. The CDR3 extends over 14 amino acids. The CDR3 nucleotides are TGTGCCAGCAATCAGAGGGGCGGATCCTACGAGCAGTACTTC. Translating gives CASNQRGGSYEQYF.